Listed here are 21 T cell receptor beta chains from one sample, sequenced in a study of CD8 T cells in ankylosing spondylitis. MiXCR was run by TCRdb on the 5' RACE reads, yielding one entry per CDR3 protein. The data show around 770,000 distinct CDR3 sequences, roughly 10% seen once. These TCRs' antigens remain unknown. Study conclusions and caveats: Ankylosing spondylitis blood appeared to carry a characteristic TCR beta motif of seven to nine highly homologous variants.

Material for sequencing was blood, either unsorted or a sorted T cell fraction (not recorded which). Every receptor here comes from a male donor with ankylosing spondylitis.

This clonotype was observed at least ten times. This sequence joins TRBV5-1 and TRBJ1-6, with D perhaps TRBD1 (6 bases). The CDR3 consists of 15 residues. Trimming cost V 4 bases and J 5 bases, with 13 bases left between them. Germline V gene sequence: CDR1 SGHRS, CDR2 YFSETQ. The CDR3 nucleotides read TGCGCCAGCAGCCGAGGACAGACGGATAATTCACCCCTCCACTTT. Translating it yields CASSRGQTDNSPLHF.

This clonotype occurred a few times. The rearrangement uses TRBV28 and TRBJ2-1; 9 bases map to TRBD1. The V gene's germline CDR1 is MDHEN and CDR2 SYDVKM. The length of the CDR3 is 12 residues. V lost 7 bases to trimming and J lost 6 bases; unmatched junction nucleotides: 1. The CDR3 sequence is CASKGQGNEQFF. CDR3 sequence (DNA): TGTGCCAGCAAGGGACAGGGCAATGAGCAGTTCTTC.

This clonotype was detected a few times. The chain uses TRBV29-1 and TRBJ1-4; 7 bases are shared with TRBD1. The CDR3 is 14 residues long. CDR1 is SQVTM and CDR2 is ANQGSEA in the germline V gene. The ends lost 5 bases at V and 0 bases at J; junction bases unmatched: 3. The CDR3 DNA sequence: TGCAGCGTTCCCGACAGGGCAACTAATGAAAAACTGTTTTTT. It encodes CSVPDRATNEKLFF.

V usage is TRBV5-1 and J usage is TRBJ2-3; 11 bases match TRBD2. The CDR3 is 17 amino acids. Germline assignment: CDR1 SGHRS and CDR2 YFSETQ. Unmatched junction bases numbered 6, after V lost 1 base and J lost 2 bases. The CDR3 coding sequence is TGCGCCAGCAGCTTGCCAGGGACTAGCGGAATCACAGATACGCAGTATTTT. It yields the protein CASSLPGTSGITDTQYF. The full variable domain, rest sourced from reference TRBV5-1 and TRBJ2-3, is KAGVTQTPRYLIKTRGQQVTLSCSPISGHRSVSWYQQTPGQGLQFLFEYFSETQRNKGNFPGRFSGRQFSNSRSEMNVSTLELGDSALYLCASSLPGTSGITDTQYFGPGTRLTVL.

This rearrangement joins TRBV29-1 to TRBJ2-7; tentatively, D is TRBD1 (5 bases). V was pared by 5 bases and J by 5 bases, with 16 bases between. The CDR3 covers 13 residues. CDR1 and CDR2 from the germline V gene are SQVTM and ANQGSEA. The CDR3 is CSVFWGYFDEQYF. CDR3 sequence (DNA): TGCAGCGTTTTCTGGGGCTACTTCGACGAGCAGTACTTC.

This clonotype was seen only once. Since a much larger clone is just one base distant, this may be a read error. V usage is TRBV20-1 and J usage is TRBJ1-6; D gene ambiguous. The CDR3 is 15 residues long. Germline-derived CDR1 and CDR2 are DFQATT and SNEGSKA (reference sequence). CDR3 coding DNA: TGCTGTGCTAGAGATGCCGGGCGGTTACGGTCACCCCTCCACTTT. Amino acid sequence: CCARDAGRLRSPLHF.

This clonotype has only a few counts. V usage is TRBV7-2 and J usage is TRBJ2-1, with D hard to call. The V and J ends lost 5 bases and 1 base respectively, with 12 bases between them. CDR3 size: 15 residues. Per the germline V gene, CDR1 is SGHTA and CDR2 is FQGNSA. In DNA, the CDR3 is TGTGCCAGCAGCCCCTACGGGTTATCCTACAATGAGCAGTTCTTC. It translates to CASSPYGLSYNEQFF.

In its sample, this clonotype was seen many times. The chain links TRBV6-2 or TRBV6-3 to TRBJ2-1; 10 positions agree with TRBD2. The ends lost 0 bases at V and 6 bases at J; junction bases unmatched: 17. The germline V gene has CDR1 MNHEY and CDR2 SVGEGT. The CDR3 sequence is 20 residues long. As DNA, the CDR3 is TGTGCCAGCAGTTACTCCCTGCTAGCGGGGGTTTCAACGATTGGCAATGAGCAGTTCTTC. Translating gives CASSYSLLAGVSTIGNEQFF.

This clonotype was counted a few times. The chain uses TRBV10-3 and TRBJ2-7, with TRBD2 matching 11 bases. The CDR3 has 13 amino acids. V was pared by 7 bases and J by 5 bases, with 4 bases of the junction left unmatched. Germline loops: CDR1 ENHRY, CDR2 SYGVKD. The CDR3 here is CAINSGRANEQYF. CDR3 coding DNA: TGTGCCATCAATAGCGGGAGGGCCAACGAGCAGTACTTC.

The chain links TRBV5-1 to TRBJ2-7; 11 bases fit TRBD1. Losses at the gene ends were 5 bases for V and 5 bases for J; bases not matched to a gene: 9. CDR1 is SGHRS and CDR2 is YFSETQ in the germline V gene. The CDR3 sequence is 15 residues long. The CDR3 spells CASRSIPGQGDEQYF. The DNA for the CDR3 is TGCGCCAGCAGGAGTATACCGGGACAGGGGGACGAGCAGTACTTC.

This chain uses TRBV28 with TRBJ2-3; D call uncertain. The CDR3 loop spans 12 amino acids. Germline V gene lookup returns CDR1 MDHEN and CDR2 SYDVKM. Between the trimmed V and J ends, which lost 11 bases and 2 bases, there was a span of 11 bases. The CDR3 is CAGSTLTDTQYF. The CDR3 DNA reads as TGTGCCGGGTCCACCCTCACAGATACGCAGTATTTT. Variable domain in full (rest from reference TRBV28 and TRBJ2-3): DVKVTQSSRYLVKRTGEKVFLECVQDMDHENMFWYRQDPGLGLRLIYFSYDVKMKEKGDIPEGYSVSREKKERFSLILESASTNQTSMYLCAGSTLTDTQYFGPGTRLTVL.

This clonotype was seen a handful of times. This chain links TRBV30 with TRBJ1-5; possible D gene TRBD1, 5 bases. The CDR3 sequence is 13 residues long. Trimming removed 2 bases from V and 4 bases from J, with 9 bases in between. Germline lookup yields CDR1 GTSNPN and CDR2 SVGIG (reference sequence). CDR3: CAWSLGGNQPQHF. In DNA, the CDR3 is TGTGCCTGGAGTTTGGGGGGGAATCAGCCCCAGCATTTT.

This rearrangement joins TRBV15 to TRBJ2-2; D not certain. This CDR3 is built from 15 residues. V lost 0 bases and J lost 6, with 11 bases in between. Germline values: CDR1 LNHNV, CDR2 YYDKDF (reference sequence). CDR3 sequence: CATSRDPLRSGELFF. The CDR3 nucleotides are TGTGCCACCAGCAGAGATCCCTTAAGGTCCGGGGAGCTGTTTTTT.

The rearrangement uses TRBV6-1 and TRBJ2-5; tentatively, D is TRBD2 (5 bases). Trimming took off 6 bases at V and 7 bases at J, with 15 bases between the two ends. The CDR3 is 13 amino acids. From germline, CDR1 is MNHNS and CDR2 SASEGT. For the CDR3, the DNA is TGTGCCAGCAGGCCTATCCAAGAGGGGACCCAGTACTTC. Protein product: CASRPIQEGTQYF.

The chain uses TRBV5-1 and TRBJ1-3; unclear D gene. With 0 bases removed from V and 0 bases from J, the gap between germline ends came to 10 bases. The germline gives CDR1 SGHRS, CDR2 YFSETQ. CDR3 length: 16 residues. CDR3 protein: CASSLGSRNSGNTIYF. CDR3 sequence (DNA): TGCGCCAGCAGCTTGGGCAGCAGAAACTCTGGAAACACCATATATTTT.

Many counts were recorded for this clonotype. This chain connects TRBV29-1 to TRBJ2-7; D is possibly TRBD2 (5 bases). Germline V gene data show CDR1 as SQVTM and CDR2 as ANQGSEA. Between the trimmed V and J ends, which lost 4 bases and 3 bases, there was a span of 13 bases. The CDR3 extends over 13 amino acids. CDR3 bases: TGCAGCGTTGCTACTAGGATGCGCTACGAGCAGTACTTC. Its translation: CSVATRMRYEQYF.

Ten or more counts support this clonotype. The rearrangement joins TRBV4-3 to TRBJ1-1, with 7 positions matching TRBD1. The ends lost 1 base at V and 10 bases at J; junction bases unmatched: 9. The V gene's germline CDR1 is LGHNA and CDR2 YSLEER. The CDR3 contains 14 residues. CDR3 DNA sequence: TGCGCCAGCAGCCAAGGGCGTACGACAGGGAGAGCTTTCTTT. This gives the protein CASSQGRTTGRAFF.

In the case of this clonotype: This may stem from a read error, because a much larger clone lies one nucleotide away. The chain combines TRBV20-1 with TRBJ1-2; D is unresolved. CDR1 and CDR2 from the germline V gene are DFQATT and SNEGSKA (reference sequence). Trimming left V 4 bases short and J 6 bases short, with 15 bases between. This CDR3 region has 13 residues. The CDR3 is CSAKVQLLDGYTF. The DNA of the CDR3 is TGCAGTGCTAAAGTGCAGCTGCTTGATGGCTACACCTTC.

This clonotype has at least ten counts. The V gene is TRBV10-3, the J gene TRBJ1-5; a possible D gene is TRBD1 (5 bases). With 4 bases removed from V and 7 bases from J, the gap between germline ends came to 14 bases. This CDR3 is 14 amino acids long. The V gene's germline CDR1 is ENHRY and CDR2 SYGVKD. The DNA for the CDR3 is TGTGCCATCAGTGCTCAGGGTCGAGGCCAGCCCCAGCATTTT. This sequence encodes CAISAQGRGQPQHF.

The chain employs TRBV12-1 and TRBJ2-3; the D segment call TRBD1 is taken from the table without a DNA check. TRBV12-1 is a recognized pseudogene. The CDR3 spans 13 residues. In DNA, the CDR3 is TGTGCCATCAGCCCGGGGCGCCAAGATACGCAGTATTTT. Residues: CAISPGRQDTQYF.

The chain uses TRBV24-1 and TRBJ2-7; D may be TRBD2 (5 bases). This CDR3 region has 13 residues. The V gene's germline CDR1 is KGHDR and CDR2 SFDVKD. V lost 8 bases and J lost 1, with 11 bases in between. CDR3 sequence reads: CATNTGSSYEQYF. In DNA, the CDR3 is TGTGCCACCAATACGGGATCATCCTACGAGCAGTACTTC.